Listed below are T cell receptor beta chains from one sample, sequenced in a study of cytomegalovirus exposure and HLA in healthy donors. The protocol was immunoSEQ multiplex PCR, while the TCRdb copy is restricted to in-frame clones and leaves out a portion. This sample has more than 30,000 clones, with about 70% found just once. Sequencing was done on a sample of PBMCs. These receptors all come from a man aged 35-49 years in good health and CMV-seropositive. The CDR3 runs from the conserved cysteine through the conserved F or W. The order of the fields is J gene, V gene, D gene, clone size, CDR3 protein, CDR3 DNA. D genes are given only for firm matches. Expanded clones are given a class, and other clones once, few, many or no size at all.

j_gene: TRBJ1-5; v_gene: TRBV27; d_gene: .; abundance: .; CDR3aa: CASSPVGGSNQPQHF; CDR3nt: TGTGCCAGCAGTCCCGTCGGGGGGAGCAATCAGCCCCAGCATTTT
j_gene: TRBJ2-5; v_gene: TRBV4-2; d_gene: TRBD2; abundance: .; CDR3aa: CASSQVFLAGETQYF; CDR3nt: TGTGCCAGCAGCCAAGTATTCCTAGCGGGAGAGACCCAGTACTTC
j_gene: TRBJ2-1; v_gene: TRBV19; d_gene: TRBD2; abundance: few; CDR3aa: CASSTGTSGESYNEQFF; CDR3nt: TGTGCCAGTAGTACTGGGACTAGCGGGGAGTCCTACAATGAGCAGTTCTTC
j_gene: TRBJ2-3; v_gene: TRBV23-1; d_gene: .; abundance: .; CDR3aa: CASSQSRDTQYF; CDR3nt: TGCGCCAGCAGTCAATCCCGAGATACGCAGTATTTT
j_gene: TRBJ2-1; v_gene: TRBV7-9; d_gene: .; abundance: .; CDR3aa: CASSQNNEQFF; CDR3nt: TGTGCCAGCAGCCAAAACAATGAGCAGTTCTTC
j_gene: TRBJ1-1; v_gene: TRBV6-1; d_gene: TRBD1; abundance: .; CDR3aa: CASGPTGANTEAFF; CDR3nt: TGTGCCAGCGGGCCGACAGGGGCGAACACTGAAGCTTTCTTT
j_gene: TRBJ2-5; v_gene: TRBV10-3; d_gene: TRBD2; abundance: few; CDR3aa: CAISHGLAGGQETQYF; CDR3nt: TGTGCCATCAGCCATGGACTAGCGGGGGGTCAAGAGACCCAGTACTTC
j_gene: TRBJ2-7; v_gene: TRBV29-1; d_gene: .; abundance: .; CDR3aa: CSVEVGREFIYEQYF; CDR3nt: TGCAGCGTTGAAGTGGGCAGGGAATTCATCTACGAGCAGTACTTC
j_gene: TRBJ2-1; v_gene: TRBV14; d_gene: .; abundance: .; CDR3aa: CASSGGAFSYNEQFF; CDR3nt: TGTGCCAGCAGCGGAGGGGCCTTCTCCTACAATGAGCAGTTCTTC
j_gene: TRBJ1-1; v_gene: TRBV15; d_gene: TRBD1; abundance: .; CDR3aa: CATSRATGDTEAFF; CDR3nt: TGTGCCACCAGCAGAGCCACAGGGGACACTGAAGCTTTCTTT
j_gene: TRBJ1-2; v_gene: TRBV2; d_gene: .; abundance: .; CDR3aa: CASRFLEDGGYTF; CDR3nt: TGTGCCAGCAGGTTTTTGGAAGACGGGGGCTACACCTTC
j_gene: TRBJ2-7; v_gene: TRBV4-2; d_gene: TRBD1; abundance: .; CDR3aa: CASSQEAQGAYEQYF; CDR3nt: TGTGCCAGCAGCCAAGAGGCACAGGGGGCCTACGAGCAGTACTTC
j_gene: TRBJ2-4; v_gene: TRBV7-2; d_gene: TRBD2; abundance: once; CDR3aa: CASSLASGGAGTNIQYF; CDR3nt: TGTGCCAGCAGCTTAGCTAGCGGGGGGGCAGGTACGAACATTCAGTACTTC
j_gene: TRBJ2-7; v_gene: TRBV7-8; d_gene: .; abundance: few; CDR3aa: CASSLADGGEQYF; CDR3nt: TGTGCCAGCAGCTTAGCGGACGGGGGCGAGCAGTACTTC
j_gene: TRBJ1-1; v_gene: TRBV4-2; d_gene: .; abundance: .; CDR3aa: CASSQSHSGMNTEAFF; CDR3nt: TGTGCCAGCAGCCAATCACATAGCGGTATGAACACTGAAGCTTTCTTT
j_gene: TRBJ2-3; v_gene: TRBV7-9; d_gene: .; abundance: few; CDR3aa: CASSIQGPSGDTQYF; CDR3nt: TGTGCCAGCAGCATACAGGGACCAAGTGGGGATACGCAGTATTTT
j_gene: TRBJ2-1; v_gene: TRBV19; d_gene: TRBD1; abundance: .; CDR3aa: CASSIGTGGARFF; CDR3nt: TGTGCCAGTAGTATAGGAACAGGGGGCGCCAGGTTCTTC
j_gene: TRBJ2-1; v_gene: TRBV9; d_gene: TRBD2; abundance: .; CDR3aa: CASSVSGGAGNEQFF; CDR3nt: TGTGCCAGCAGCGTAAGCGGGGGGGCCGGCAATGAGCAGTTCTTC
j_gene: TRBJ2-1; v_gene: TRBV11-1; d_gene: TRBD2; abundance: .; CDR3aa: CASHLAGEPIDEQFF; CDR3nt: TGTGCCAGCCATCTAGCGGGGGAACCAATAGATGAGCAGTTCTTC
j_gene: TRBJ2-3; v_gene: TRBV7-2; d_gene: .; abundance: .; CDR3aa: CASSLPSPRGTDTQYF; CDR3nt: TGTGCCAGCAGCTTGCCCTCCCCCCGGGGCACAGATACGCAGTATTTT
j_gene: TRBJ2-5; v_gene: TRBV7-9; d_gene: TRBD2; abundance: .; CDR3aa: CASSFRGGEETQYF; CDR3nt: TGTGCCAGCAGCTTCCGGGGGGGCGAAGAGACCCAGTACTTC
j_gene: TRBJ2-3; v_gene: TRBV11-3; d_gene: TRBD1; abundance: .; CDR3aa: CASSRTGSTDTQYF; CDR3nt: TGTGCCAGCAGCCGGACAGGAAGCACAGATACGCAGTATTTT
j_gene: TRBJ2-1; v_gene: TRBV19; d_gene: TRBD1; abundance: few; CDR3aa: CASSRQGGNNEQFF; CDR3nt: TGTGCCAGTAGTAGACAGGGGGGGAACAATGAGCAGTTCTTC
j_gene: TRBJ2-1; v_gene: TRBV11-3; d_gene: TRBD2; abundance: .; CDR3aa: CASSAGEGGNEQFF; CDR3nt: TGTGCCAGCAGCGCTGGGGAGGGCGGCAATGAGCAGTTCTTC
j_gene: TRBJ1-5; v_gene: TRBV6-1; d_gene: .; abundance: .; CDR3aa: CASTQTASNQPQHF; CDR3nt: TGTGCCAGCACCCAGACAGCTAGCAATCAGCCCCAGCATTTT
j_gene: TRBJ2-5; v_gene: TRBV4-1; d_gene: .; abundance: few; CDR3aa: CASSQGPTVPETQYF; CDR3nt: TGCGCCAGCAGCCAAGGTCCGACAGTCCCGGAGACCCAGTACTTC
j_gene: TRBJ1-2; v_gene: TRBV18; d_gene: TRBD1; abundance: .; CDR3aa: CASSPPTGSYGYTF; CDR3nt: TGTGCCAGCTCACCACCGACAGGGAGCTATGGCTACACCTTC
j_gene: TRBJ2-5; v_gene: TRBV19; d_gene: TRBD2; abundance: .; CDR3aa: CASSMASGGQETQYF; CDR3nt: TGTGCCAGTAGTATGGCTAGCGGCGGACAAGAGACCCAGTACTTC
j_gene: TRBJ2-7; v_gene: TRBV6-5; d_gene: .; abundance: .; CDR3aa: CASRELLFPYEQYF; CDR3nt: TGTGCCAGCAGAGAACTTCTGTTTCCTTACGAGCAGTACTTC
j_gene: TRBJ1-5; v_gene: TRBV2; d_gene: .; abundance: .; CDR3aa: CASRIGAGGNQPQHF; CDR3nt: TGTGCCAGCAGGATAGGGGCGGGGGGCAATCAGCCCCAGCATTTT
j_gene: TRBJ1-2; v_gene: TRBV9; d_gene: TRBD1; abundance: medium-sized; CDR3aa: CASRGQGTDPGYTF; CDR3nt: TGTGCCAGCAGAGGTCAGGGGACAGATCCTGGCTACACCTTC
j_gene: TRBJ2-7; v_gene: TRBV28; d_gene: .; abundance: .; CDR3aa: CASSLYAISYEQYF; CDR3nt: TGTGCCAGCAGTTTATATGCTATCTCCTACGAGCAGTACTTC
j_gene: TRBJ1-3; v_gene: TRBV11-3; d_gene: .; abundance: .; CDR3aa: CASSFTGSGNTIYF; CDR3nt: TGTGCCAGCAGCTTTACAGGGTCTGGAAACACCATATATTTT
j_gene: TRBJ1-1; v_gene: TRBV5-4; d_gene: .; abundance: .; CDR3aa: CASSFQGVNTEAFF; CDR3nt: TGTGCCAGCAGCTTTCAGGGTGTTAACACTGAAGCTTTCTTT
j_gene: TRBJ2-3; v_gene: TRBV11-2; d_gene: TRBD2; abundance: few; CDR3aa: CASSMGLSSTDTQYF; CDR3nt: TGTGCCAGCAGCATGGGACTATCTAGCACAGATACGCAGTATTTT
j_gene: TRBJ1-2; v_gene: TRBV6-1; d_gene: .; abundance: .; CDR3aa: CASSRDTYGYTF; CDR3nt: TGTGCCAGCAGCCGGGACACTTATGGCTACACCTTC
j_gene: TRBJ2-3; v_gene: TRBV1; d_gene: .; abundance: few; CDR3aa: CTSSRGGGGTDTQYF; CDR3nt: TGCACCAGCAGCCGTGGGGGGGGCGGCACAGATACGCAGTATTTT